This T cell receptor (beta chain) came from a study of cytomegalovirus exposure and HLA in healthy donors. Whole-study results and caveats: Reports indicated that the classifier achieved high specificity and sensitivity in diagnosing cytomegalovirus status.

Healthy individuals who donated bone marrow served as the donors. In the case of this clone: Its antigen is undetermined.

Germline-derived CDR1 and CDR2 are LNHDA and SQIVND (reference sequence). The length of the CDR3 is 16 residues. V was shortened by 2 bases and J by 0 bases, with 13 bases between the two germline ends. Primers included in the PCR were 60 Vbeta and 13 Jbeta primers. The table came from immunoSEQ multiplex PCR; TCRdb's copy has only in-frame clones and leaves some out. The profile shows tens of thousands of clones, more than 50% of them singletons. The receptor was isolated from a woman aged 40 to 50 in good health and CMV-seropositive. The sample was PBMCs. The rearrangement uses TRBV19 and TRBJ1-1; D not resolved. The CDR3 reads CASSISAAPLNTEAFF. The CDR3 region has the DNA TGTGCCAGTAGTATATCGGCAGCGCCACTGAACACTGAAGCTTTCTTT.